The entry below gives a single TCR beta chain sequence along with its context. As it was prepared, the TCRbeta library received unique molecular identifiers. TCRdb re-derived calls from the PCR reads in MiXCR, one entry per CDR3 protein. The sample has a few hundred thousand distinct CDR3 sequences, approximately 9.6% seen once. Germline CDR1 and CDR2: SGHKS and YYEKEE (reference sequence). The CDR3 runs 16 residues. Trimming pared 3 bases from V and 2 bases from J, leaving 16 bases between. The data stem from a study of T-cell reconstitution after alpha-beta-depleted transplantation in children. This chain connects TRBV5-5 to TRBJ2-3; maybe TRBD1 (6 bases). The receptor was derived from a human donor who donated a stem cell graft to a child with SCID. This material consisted of PBMCs from the stem cell graft donor, taken from the stem cell graft. CDR3 region: CASSSGQNEITDTQYF. The CDR3 nucleotides are TGTGCCAGCAGCTCCGGACAGAACGAGATCACAGATACGCAGTATTTT. Drawing the rest from reference TRBV5-5 and TRBJ2-3, the complete variable domain is DAGVTQSPTHLIKTRGQQVTLRCSPISGHKSVSWYQQVLGQGPQFIFQYYEKEERGRGNFPDRFSARQFPNYSSELNVNALLLGDSALYLCASSSGQNEITDTQYFGPGTRLTVL.